This T cell receptor (beta chain) emerged from a study of blood T cell repertoires in COVID-19. The overall study: PBMCs, B-cell-depleted T cells, or T cells were the source of the cDNA or gDNA that made up the material.

The CDR3 loop spans 14 amino acids. V trimming: 5 bases; J trimming: 2 bases; junction bases outside the gene matches: 2. Germline V gives CDR1 KGHDR, CDR2 SFDVKD. TCRdb's copy holds only in-frame clones and misses some; the assay was immunoSEQ multiplex PCR. The table shows 130,000 to 150,000 clones, with approximately 87% occurring only once. The sequenced material came from peripheral blood. The source is a woman in her thirties or forties with acute or convalescent COVID-19. The V call is TRBV24-1, the J call TRBJ2-3, with 8 bases identical to TRBD2. CDR3 DNA: TGTGCCACCAGTGGAGCGGGGGTCACAGATACGCAGTATTTT. Translating it yields CATSGAGVTDTQYF.